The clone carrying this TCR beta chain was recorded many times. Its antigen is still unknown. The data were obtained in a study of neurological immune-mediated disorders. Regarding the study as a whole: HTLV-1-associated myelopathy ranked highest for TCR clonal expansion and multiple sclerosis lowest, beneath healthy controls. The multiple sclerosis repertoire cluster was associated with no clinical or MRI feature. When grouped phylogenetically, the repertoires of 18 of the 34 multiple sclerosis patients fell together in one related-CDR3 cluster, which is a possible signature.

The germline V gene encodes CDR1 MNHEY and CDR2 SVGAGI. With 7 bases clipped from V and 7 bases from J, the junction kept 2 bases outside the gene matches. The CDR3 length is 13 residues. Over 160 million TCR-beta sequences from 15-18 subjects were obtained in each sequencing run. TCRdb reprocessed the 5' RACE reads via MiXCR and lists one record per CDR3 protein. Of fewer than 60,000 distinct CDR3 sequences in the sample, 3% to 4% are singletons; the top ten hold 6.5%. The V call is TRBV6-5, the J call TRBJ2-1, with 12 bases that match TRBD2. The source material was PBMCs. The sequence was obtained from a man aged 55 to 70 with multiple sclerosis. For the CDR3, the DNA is TGTGCCAGCAAACTAGCGGGGGGTAATGAGCAGTTCTTC. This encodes CASKLAGGNEQFF.